The clone carrying this T cell receptor (beta chain) was observed a handful of times. Its antigen is still unknown. A much larger clone differs from this one at a single base, so this may be a read error. This entry is derived from a study of tumor and adjacent non-tumor tissue in lung cancer. Across the whole study: The patients, 10 to 11 men and 5 women, were about 31 to 76 with stage I to III disease. Each sample yielded 3.5 million to 4.5 million productive TCRbeta reads on average.

Findings and limits, study-wide: TCR diversity was significantly greater in tumor than normal lung tissue. Normal lung showed higher cumulative top 100 clone frequency than tumor.

The germline gives CDR1 LGHNA, CDR2 YNFKEQ. CDR3 length: 17 residues. The ends were cut back, 1 base at V and 2 bases at J, with 15 bases in the middle. The template was RNA from unsorted bulk tissue. A modified ARM-PCR protocol with three rounds of nested PCR amplified TCRbeta. MiXCR, applied by TCRdb to the multiplex PCR reads, yields one record per CDR3 protein. The sample includes about 140,000 distinct CDR3 sequences, roughly 70% seen only once; the top ten take approximately 18%. V gene TRBV4-2 combines with J gene TRBJ1-5, with D hard to call. The receptor was derived from a man aged 55 to 69 with small cell lung cancer. Sequencing was carried out using lung tumor tissue. In DNA, the CDR3 is TGTGCCAGCAGCCAAGTCGGCGCCGAGGGAGGCAATCAGCCCCAGCATTTT. It encodes CASSQVGAEGGNQPQHF.